Here is one T cell receptor beta chain with its context. CDR1 and CDR2 from the germline V gene are SGHNT and YENEEA. Germline trimming cut 8 bases from V and 0 bases from J; bases unmatched to any gene: 7. The CDR3 is 14 residues long. The sample comes from a study of blood T cell repertoires in COVID-19. Turning to the study itself: The origin of the acute and convalescent COVID-19 samples was the United States, Italy and Spain. Sources were T cells, B-cell-depleted T cells, or PBMCs; the material itself was cDNA or gDNA.

Per the authors' pipeline: Cell counts per sample came from amplifying reference gene primers. Assay used: immunoSEQ multiplex PCR; TCRdb lists only in-frame clones, some missing. V and J calls and clone size are as listed in that table; D and trimming were resolved from the DNA. The sample has 75,000 to 100,000 clones, around 90% seen once. The sequenced material came from peripheral blood. The chain combines TRBV11-3 with TRBJ2-7; TRBD1 agrees at 7 bases. This sequence originates from a man aged 70-80 years with acute or convalescent COVID-19. The CDR3 DNA follows: TGTGCCAGCTCCACAGGGGACAGCTCCTACGAGCAGTACTTC. Translation gives CASSTGDSSYEQYF. Combining the CDR3 with reference TRBV11-3 and TRBJ2-7 gives the whole variable domain EAGVVQSPRYKIIEKKQPVAFWCNPISGHNTLYWYLQNLGQGPELLIRYENEEAVDDSQLPKDRFSAERLKGVDSTLKIQPAELGDSAVYLCASSTGDSSYEQYFGPGTRLTVT.